This TCR beta chain was identified during a study of human T cells and chemical hapten exposure. Overall study context: Diphenylcyclopropenone doses were given weekly to the scalps of patients across the approximately 24-week study. Findings and limits, study-wide: Sensitization with DPC brought no change to TCRs above 1 in 1000 in frequency.

This clonotype has only a few counts. Its matching antigen is unknown. Time point indicated: patch test 3, about 24 weeks after DPC sensitization. Treatment specified: therapeutic diphenylcyclopropenone sensitization with weekly scalp DPC. The CDR3 spans 13 residues. The ends were cut back, 8 bases at V and 5 bases at J, with 15 bases in the middle. TCRdb analysed the RACE reads with MiXCR anew, one entry per CDR3 protein. The data contain 80,000 to 100,000 distinct CDR3 sequences, 11% of them singletons. The specimen comprised whole blood, sampled in connection with sensitization to the hapten diphenylcyclopropenone (DPC). This chain links TRBV12-3 or TRBV12-4 with TRBJ1-1; TRBD1 might be the D (5 bases). The sequence was collected from a woman aged 50 to 60 with alopecia areata. Some clones in this sample may be carry-over from other donors' samples. The CDR3 spells CASGIGRGTEAFF. The CDR3 DNA is TGTGCCAGCGGGATCGGTCGGGGGACTGAAGCTTTCTTT.